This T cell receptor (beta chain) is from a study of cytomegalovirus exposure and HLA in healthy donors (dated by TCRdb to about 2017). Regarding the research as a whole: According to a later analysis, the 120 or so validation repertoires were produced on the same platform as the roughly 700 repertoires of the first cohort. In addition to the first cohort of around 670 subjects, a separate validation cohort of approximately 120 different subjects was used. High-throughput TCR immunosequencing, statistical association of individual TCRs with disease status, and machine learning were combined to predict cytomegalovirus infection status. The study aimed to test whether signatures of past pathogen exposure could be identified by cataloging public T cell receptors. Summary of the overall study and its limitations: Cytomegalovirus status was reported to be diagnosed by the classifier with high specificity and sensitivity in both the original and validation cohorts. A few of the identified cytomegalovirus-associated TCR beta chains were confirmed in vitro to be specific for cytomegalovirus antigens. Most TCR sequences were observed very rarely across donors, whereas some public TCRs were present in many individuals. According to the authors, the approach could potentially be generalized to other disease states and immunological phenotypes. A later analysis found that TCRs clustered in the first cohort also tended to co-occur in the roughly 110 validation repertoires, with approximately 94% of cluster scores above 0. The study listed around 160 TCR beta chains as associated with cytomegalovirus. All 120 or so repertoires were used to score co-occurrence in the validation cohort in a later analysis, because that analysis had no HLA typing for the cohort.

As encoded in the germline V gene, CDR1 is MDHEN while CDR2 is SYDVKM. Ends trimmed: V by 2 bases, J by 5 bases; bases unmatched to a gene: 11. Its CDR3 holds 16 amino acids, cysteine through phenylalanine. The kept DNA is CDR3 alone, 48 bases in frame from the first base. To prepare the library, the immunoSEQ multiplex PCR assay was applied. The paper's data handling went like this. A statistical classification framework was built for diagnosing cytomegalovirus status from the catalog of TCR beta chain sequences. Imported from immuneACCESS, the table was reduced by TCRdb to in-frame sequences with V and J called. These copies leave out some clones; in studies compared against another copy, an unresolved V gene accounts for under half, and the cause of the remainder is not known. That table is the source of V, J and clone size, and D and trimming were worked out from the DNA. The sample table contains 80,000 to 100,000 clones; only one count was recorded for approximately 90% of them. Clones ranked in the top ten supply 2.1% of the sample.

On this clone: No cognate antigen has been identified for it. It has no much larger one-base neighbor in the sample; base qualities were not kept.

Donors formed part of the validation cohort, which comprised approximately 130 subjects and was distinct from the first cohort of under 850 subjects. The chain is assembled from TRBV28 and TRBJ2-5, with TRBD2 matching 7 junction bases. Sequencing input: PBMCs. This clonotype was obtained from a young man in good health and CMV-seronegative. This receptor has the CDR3 CASSLKVRDYLETQYF. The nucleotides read TGTGCCAGCAGTTTAAAGGTTCGGGACTATCTGGAGACCCAGTACTTC.